These 26 T cell receptor beta chains originate from one sample sequenced in a study of identical twins. TCRdb processed the 5' RACE reads anew with MiXCR; each CDR3 protein has one entry. The sample includes some 660,000 distinct CDR3 sequences, under 9% of them seen just once. Separately, the same data were catalogued under a study of yellow fever vaccine responses in identical twins.

Sequenced input: PBMCs. The receptors were sampled from a woman under 30 in good health.

The chain uses TRBV29-1 and TRBJ2-1, with 7 bases aligning to TRBD1. V shed 6 bases and J 3 bases; nucleotides not matched to a gene: 5. The CDR3 contains 13 residues. The germline CDR1 and CDR2 sequences are SQVTM and ANQGSEA. CDR3 DNA: TGCAGCGTACCGGGACAGAACTACAATGAGCAGTTCTTC. Its translation is CSVPGQNYNEQFF.

This clonotype has a count of ten or more. The rearrangement joins TRBV6-1 to TRBJ2-7; 10 bases agree with TRBD1. J gave up 2 bases and V 5 bases, and 3 bases lay outside the gene matches. The CDR3 sequence is 14 residues long. Germline CDR1 and CDR2: MNHNS and SASEGT. This CDR3 is CASSTGTGAYEQYF. The CDR3 coding sequence is TGTGCCAGCAGTACCGGGACAGGGGCCTACGAGCAGTACTTC.

The gene calls are TRBV11-2 and TRBJ2-7; the match to TRBD2 covers 10 bases. V trimming: 5 bases; J trimming: 4 bases; junction bases outside the gene matches: 8. In germline, CDR1 is SGHAT, CDR2 FQNNGV. The CDR3 spans 15 residues. The CDR3 region is CASSLWTSGGYEQYF. CDR3 nucleotides: TGTGCCAGCAGCCTTTGGACTAGCGGAGGTTACGAGCAGTACTTC.

This clonotype was detected many times. The chain links TRBV7-3 to TRBJ2-1, with TRBD2 identical over 10 bases. The germline V gene has CDR1 SGHTA and CDR2 FQGTGA. The CDR3 is 12 amino acids. J lost 5 bases, V lost 11 bases, and 3 bases had no gene match. CDR3 amino acids: CASGLADNEQFF. The DNA of the CDR3 is TGTGCCTCCGGACTAGCGGACAATGAGCAGTTCTTC.

This clonotype was seen ten or more times. V usage is TRBV2 and J usage is TRBJ2-2; TRBD1 matches at 12 bases. Germline CDR1 and CDR2: SNHLY and FYNNEI. V lost 7 bases, J lost 1 base, and 4 bases stayed unmatched. The CDR3 spans 16 residues. In nucleotides, the CDR3 is TGTGCCAGCAAAGGGACAGGGGGCCAGAACACCGGGGAGCTGTTTTTT. Its translation is CASKGTGGQNTGELFF.

This clonotype was seen more than once but under ten times. This chain links TRBV6-1 with TRBJ2-5; 14 positions match TRBD2. The CDR3 runs 16 residues. Germline CDR1 MNHNS, CDR2 SASEGT. J lost 6 bases, V lost 5 bases, and 8 bases had no gene match. The CDR3 is CASSRGTSGGYKTQYF. In DNA, the CDR3 is TGTGCCAGCAGTCGGGGGACTAGCGGGGGATACAAGACCCAGTACTTC.

This clonotype was observed a few times. The V and J genes are TRBV6-2 or TRBV6-3 and TRBJ2-1; TRBD2 agrees at 7 bases. Germline lookup yields CDR1 MNHEY and CDR2 SVGEGT. J gave up 8 bases and V 0 bases, and 7 bases lay outside the gene matches. This CDR3 spans 15 amino acids. As DNA, the CDR3 is TGTGCCAGCAGTTACTCCAGGACTAGTTCGGATGAGCAGTTCTTC. Translating gives CASSYSRTSSDEQFF.

This clonotype was found many times. The chain carries TRBV5-1 and TRBJ2-1; D unclear. The ends were cut back, 4 bases at V and 6 bases at J, with 17 bases in the middle. The CDR3 covers 15 residues. Germline values: CDR1 SGHRS, CDR2 YFSETQ. The CDR3 DNA reads TGCGCCAGCAGCATAACTATGTCCTCGGGCAATGAGCAGTTCTTC. This codes for CASSITMSSGNEQFF.

The chain couples TRBV9 to TRBJ1-1, with 7 bases lining up with TRBD1. The CDR3 is made up of 16 amino acids. The J segment lost 0 bases and the V segment lost 4 bases, leaving 9 bases of the junction unmatched. CDR1 is SGDLS and CDR2 is YYNGEE in the germline V gene. The CDR3 region is CASSQPRQGVNTEAFF. The CDR3 DNA reads TGTGCCAGCAGCCAACCTCGACAGGGCGTGAACACTGAAGCTTTCTTT.

V is TRBV7-8 and J is TRBJ2-1, with 8 bases identical to TRBD2. CDR1 SGHVS and CDR2 FQNEAQ come from the germline V gene. V shed 1 base, J shed 4 bases, and the junction held 3 bases outside the gene matches. The CDR3 is 15 amino acids. The CDR3 here is CASSLELAAYNEQFF. The CDR3 DNA follows: TGTGCCAGCAGCTTAGAACTAGCGGCTTACAATGAGCAGTTCTTC.

The J gene is TRBJ2-5, the V gene TRBV12-3 or TRBV12-4, with TRBD2 matching over 7 bases. V gave up 6 bases and J gave up 4 bases; unmatched junction bases: 20. The CDR3 is 18 residues long. CDR3: CASSLRGSLSGAGETQYF. The CDR3 coding sequence is TGTGCCAGCAGCCTCCGGGGAAGTCTAAGCGGGGCCGGAGAGACCCAGTACTTC.

This clonotype was seen at least ten times. The rearrangement links TRBV12-3 or TRBV12-4 to TRBJ2-1; D is ambiguous. The CDR3 loop spans 14 amino acids. The V gene lost 5 bases and the J gene lost 6 bases, with 14 bases spanning the gap. In DNA form, the CDR3 reads TGTGCCAGCAGTCCCGATAGCTATTTCAATGAGCAGTTCTTC. Protein sequence: CASSPDSYFNEQFF.

This clonotype was seen only a few times. The rearrangement links TRBV27 to TRBJ1-1; a weak D match, TRBD1 (5 bases). This CDR3 has 14 amino acids. V was cut by 8 bases and J by 4 bases, with 17 bases left in between. Looked up from germline, CDR1 is MNHEY and CDR2 is SMNVEV (reference sequence). CDR3 amino acids: CASGRGDGFTEAFF. The CDR3 nucleotides are TGTGCCAGCGGTCGGGGGGATGGGTTCACTGAAGCTTTCTTT.

There are a few counts of this clonotype. The rearrangement uses TRBV29-1 and TRBJ2-5; either TRBD1 or TRBD2 may fit D (5 bases each). CDR1 SQVTM and CDR2 ANQGSEA come from the germline V gene. The V gene lost 5 bases and the J gene lost 5 bases, with 18 bases spanning the gap. The CDR3 is 14 amino acids. The CDR3 protein is CSVFPSRVAETQYF. The DNA of the CDR3 is TGCAGCGTTTTCCCTAGCAGGGTTGCGGAGACCCAGTACTTC.

This clonotype was seen more than once but under ten times. The chain is built from TRBV20-1 and TRBJ2-1; 8 bases map to TRBD2. With V trimmed by 0 bases and J by 3 bases, 7 bases remained unmatched. In germline, CDR1 is DFQATT, CDR2 SNEGSKA (reference sequence). This CDR3 spans 16 amino acids. The CDR3, as DNA: TGCAGTGCTAGAGATTCAGCGACTAGCGTCTACAATGAGCAGTTCTTC. Its protein is CSARDSATSVYNEQFF.

Only a few counts were recorded for this clonotype. The chain uses TRBV10-3 and TRBJ1-2, with D possibly TRBD1 on 5 matching bases. The CDR3 has 13 amino acids. The V and J ends lost 4 bases and 6 bases respectively, with 12 bases between them. Germline V CDR1 and CDR2: ENHRY, SYGVKD. In nucleotides, the CDR3 is TGTGCCATCAGTGGGACAATTAGCAATGGCTACACCTTC. Translated: CAISGTISNGYTF.

The gene calls are TRBV20-1 and TRBJ2-3; no clear D gene. The CDR3 runs 15 residues. CDR1 and CDR2 from the germline V gene are DFQATT and SNEGSKA (reference sequence). V was pared by 0 bases and J by 0 bases, with 10 bases between. The CDR3 protein is CSARDEETSTDTQYF. The CDR3 DNA follows: TGCAGTGCTAGAGATGAGGAGACGAGCACAGATACGCAGTATTTT.

This chain joins TRBV6-5 and TRBJ2-1; D is unresolved. This CDR3 region has 14 residues. V lost 0 bases and J lost 3, with 6 bases in between. The germline gives CDR1 MNHEY, CDR2 SVGAGI. CDR3: CASSYSPLYNEQFF. Written as DNA, the CDR3 is TGTGCCAGCAGTTACTCCCCCCTCTACAATGAGCAGTTCTTC.

This clonotype was observed at least ten times. This chain links TRBV5-1 with TRBJ2-1; D unresolved. Germline V gene data show CDR1 as SGHRS and CDR2 as YFSETQ. V was cut by 0 bases and J by 5 bases, with 9 bases left in between. The CDR3 has 14 residues. The CDR3 sequence is CASSLANPDNEQFF. The CDR3 DNA reads as TGCGCCAGCAGCTTGGCTAACCCCGACAATGAGCAGTTCTTC.

This clonotype was seen many times. This chain joins TRBV5-1 and TRBJ2-6; D call uncertain. This CDR3 is built from 14 residues. V was trimmed by 1 base and J by 2 bases, leaving 4 bases between them. The germline V gene has CDR1 SGHRS and CDR2 YFSETQ. The chain's CDR3 is CASSLQTGANVLTF. DNA for the CDR3: TGCGCCAGCAGCTTGCAGACTGGGGCCAACGTCCTGACTTTC.

V usage is TRBV4-1 and J usage is TRBJ2-2, with 7 bases fitting TRBD1. The germline gives CDR1 MGHRA, CDR2 YSYEKL. CDR3 length equals 14 residues. V shed 6 bases and J 3 bases; nucleotides not matched to a gene: 4. CDR3 nucleotide sequence: TGCGCCAGCAGAGGACAGGACTACACCGGGGAGCTGTTTTTT. This gives the protein CASRGQDYTGELFF.

This clonotype has a handful of counts. V gene TRBV7-2 combines with J gene TRBJ2-7; TRBD1 matches at 9 bases. CDR3 length: 15 residues. Looked up from germline, CDR1 is SGHTA and CDR2 is FQGNSA. Trimming at V came to 3 bases and at J to 2 bases, leaving 5 bases not matched to a gene. The CDR3: CASSLDRGRAYEQYF. In nucleotides, the CDR3 is TGTGCCAGCAGCTTGGACAGGGGTAGGGCCTACGAGCAGTACTTC.

This clonotype was counted a few times. The rearrangement links TRBV28 to TRBJ1-5; D is possibly TRBD1 (5 bases). The ends were cut back, 1 base at V and 4 bases at J, with 11 bases in the middle. Germline loops: CDR1 MDHEN, CDR2 SYDVKM. The CDR3 is made up of 15 amino acids. The CDR3 loop reads CASSLSDTINQPQHF. As DNA, the CDR3 is TGTGCCAGCAGTTTATCGGACACGATAAATCAGCCCCAGCATTTT.

This clonotype was seen a few times. The genes are TRBV20-1 and TRBJ2-3; 8 bases fit TRBD2. Germline-derived CDR1 and CDR2 are DFQATT and SNEGSKA (reference sequence). Germline trimming cut 3 bases from V and 5 bases from J; bases unmatched to any gene: 13. The CDR3 runs 16 residues. The CDR3 sequence: CSASGLPAGGRDTQYF. CDR3 nucleotides: TGCAGTGCTAGTGGCCTCCCTGCGGGGGGAAGAGATACGCAGTATTTT.

The chain couples TRBV4-2 to TRBJ2-7; the D is unclear. Germline values: CDR1 LGHNA, CDR2 YNFKEQ. The CDR3 is made up of 15 amino acids. Deletions cut 0 bases from V and 1 base from J, with 10 bases between. CDR3 region: CASSQEWLGSYEQYF. The CDR3 bases are TGTGCCAGCAGCCAAGAATGGCTAGGGTCCTACGAGCAGTACTTC.

This clonotype was seen only a few times. V is TRBV2 and J is TRBJ2-7; D not resolved. Trimming removed 0 bases from V and 12 bases from J, with 12 bases in between. Germline-derived CDR1 and CDR2 are SNHLY and FYNNEI. This CDR3 comprises 12 residues. The CDR3 DNA reads TGTGCCAGCAGTGAAGCAATGGGTTTTCCGTACTTC. It encodes CASSEAMGFPYF.